The rows below give T cell receptor beta chains drawn from one sample of a study of cytomegalovirus exposure and HLA in healthy donors. Some clones are missing from TCRdb's copy, which holds only in-frame ones; the method was immunoSEQ multiplex PCR. The data hold 150,000 or so clones, with approximately 72% observed a single time. The sample taken for sequencing was PBMCs. The receptors here all came from a man between 18 and 35 years old in good health and CMV-seronegative. Each CDR3 is given without its conserved first and last residue. The D gene is left open where the match is weak.

ASSILGSNRPQH	TRBV19	TRBJ1-5	-
ASSFRGNTEAF	TRBV7-2	TRBJ1-1	-
ASREAGAANTEAF	TRBV19	TRBJ1-1	-
ASSFSPGTHSYNEQF	TRBV5-6	TRBJ2-1	-
ASSIGDSSNEKLF	TRBV2	TRBJ1-4	TRBD1
ASSLVGGDQPQH	TRBV5-1	TRBJ1-5	-
ASSQDGGRDTEAF	TRBV4-2	TRBJ1-1	-
AWSTYSSRDNEQF	TRBV30	TRBJ2-1	-
ASSPRGQEKLF	TRBV7-9	TRBJ1-4	-
ASSPGTGRNQPQH	TRBV4-3	TRBJ1-5	TRBD1
ASSYSSLRETQY	TRBV6-5	TRBJ2-5	-
ASSGKRDRGHYEQY	TRBV2	TRBJ2-7	TRBD1
ASSQVGGTISNQPQH	TRBV4-2	TRBJ1-5	-
ASCSTSYNSPLH	TRBV5-1	TRBJ1-6	-
ASSPRLAGGVAKNIQY	TRBV7-3	TRBJ2-4	TRBD2
ASSQETGHSPLH	TRBV4-1	TRBJ1-6	-
ASRIAGGPADTQY	TRBV2	TRBJ2-3	TRBD2
ASSLRTGGFQETQY	TRBV5-1	TRBJ2-5	TRBD1
ASSAMTGNTGELF	TRBV13	TRBJ2-2	-
ASSIGGAGNTIY	TRBV19	TRBJ1-3	-
ASSLVGPPEQY	TRBV5-1	TRBJ2-7	-